This entry features one T cell receptor (beta chain) sequence. What it binds is unknown. The germline gene is not matched at one end of the junction; a read error may be the cause. The record originates from a study of CD8+ T cells in alopecia areata. Study results and limitations: Expanded CD8+ clones among the top 100, as well as scalp clonality, were significantly decreased by tofacitinib.

This sample's treatment: oral pan-JAK inhibitor, 5-10 mg twice daily. In each case, RNA was isolated and then reverse transcribed into cDNA as the sequencing template. Profiling relied on immunoSEQ multiplex PCR, and the TCRdb table lists in-frame clones only, not all of them. In the table there are about 190,000 clones, about three fifths of which are singletons. The material was CD4+ T cells sorted from blood, obtained around week 50, from a patient treated with tofacitinib. The sequence derives from a human donor with alopecia areata.

The CDR3 reads CATSEYGTAYEQYF. In DNA form, the CDR3 reads TGTGCCACCAGTGAATACGGGACAGCCTACGAGCAGTACTTC. The gene calls are TRBV25-1 and TRBJ2-7; TRBD1 matches 7 bases. Germline V gene sequence: CDR1 MGHDK, CDR2 SYGVNS. This CDR3 spans 14 amino acids.